A single sample is the source of the 13 T cell receptor beta chains below, sequenced in a study of T cell responses to AZD1222 COVID-19 vaccine. Repertoires were generated with immunoSEQ multiplex PCR, while TCRdb's copy carries only in-frame clones and drops some. The sample has fewer than 150,000 clones, roughly 91% seen once. Sequencing was performed on peripheral blood, taken 28 days after the second AZD1222 dose. These receptors all come from an adult who received the AZD1222 COVID-19 vaccine.

This chain connects TRBV21-1 to TRBJ1-1; the tabulated D call, TRBD1, remains unverified against the DNA. TRBV21-1 is an annotated pseudogene. This CDR3 has 19 amino acids. The CDR3 sequence: CASRKTDKFQIRPNTEAFF. The CDR3 nucleotides are TGTGCCAGCAGGAAAACCGACAAGTTCCAGATAAGGCCTAACACTGAAGCTTTCTTT.

The chain links TRBV30 to TRBJ1-6; D is unresolved. Germline CDR1 GTSNPN, CDR2 SVGIG (reference sequence). The CDR3 extends over 12 amino acids. Between the trimmed V and J ends, which lost 3 bases and 4 bases, there was a span of 4 bases. For the CDR3, the DNA is TGTGCCTGGAGCGCGTATAATTCACCCCTCCACTTT. Translated: CAWSAYNSPLHF. Filled out from reference TRBV30 and TRBJ1-6, the complete variable domain reads SQTIHQWPATLVQPVGSPLSLECTVEGTSNPNLYWYRQAAGRGLQLLFYSVGIGQISSEVPQNLSASRPQDRQFILSSKKLLLSDSGFYLCAWSAYNSPLHFGNGTRLTVT.

The chain joins TRBV27 to TRBJ1-2; the D gene is possibly TRBD1 (5 bases). Germline lookup yields CDR1 MNHEY and CDR2 SMNVEV (reference sequence). Trimming stripped 4 bases from V and 4 bases from J, with 22 bases between. CDR3 size: 17 residues. CDR3 nucleotide sequence: TGTGCCAGCAGTTGCCGGGACGGGAGGGGTCAATGCTATGGCTACACCTTC. Encoded protein: CASSCRDGRGQCYGYTF.

This sequence joins TRBV19 and TRBJ1-6; D gene uncertain. V shed 2 bases and J shed 7 bases, with 12 bases lying between them. Germline-derived CDR1 and CDR2 are LNHDA and SQIVND (reference sequence). The CDR3 length is 15 residues. The CDR3 reads CASSIMAEGNSPLHF. The CDR3 nucleotides are TGTGCCAGTAGTATAATGGCGGAGGGAAATTCACCCCTCCACTTT.

In nucleotides, the CDR3 is TGTGCCAGCAGCCTAATGACAGGAACCGGCGGGGAGCTGTTTTTT. This sequence encodes CASSLMTGTGGELFF. This chain joins TRBV5-4 and TRBJ2-2; the D gene is possibly TRBD1 (6 bases). The length of the CDR3 is 15 residues. Trimming pared 4 bases from V and 7 bases from J, leaving 17 bases between. CDR1 and CDR2 from the germline V gene are SGHNT and YYREEE (reference sequence).

This rearrangement joins TRBV19 to TRBJ2-3; either TRBD1 or TRBD2 may supply D (7 bases each). V lost 3 bases, J lost 2 bases, and 15 bases lay in between. The CDR3 has 16 residues. The germline CDR1 and CDR2 sequences are LNHDA and SQIVND (reference sequence). The DNA of the CDR3 is TGTGCCAGTAGTATTGGGGGGAGGGGGCACACAGATACGCAGTATTTT. Translation gives CASSIGGRGHTDTQYF.

The V and J genes are TRBV12-3 or TRBV12-4 and TRBJ1-2; maybe TRBD1 (5 bases). V was shortened by 2 bases and J by 5 bases, with 9 bases between the two germline ends. The CDR3 spans 13 residues. The CDR3 sequence is CASSLRTLYGYTF. As DNA, the CDR3 is TGTGCCAGCAGTTTAAGGACACTATATGGCTACACCTTC.

The V gene is TRBV27, the J gene TRBJ1-2; 7 positions match TRBD1. This CDR3 has 14 amino acids. Looked up from germline, CDR1 is MNHEY and CDR2 is SMNVEV (reference sequence). Trimming took 0 bases from V and 7 from J; bases not matched to a gene: 5. The CDR3 sequence is CASSLSITGVGYTF. The CDR3 DNA reads as TGTGCCAGCAGTTTATCTATCACAGGGGTTGGCTACACCTTC.

The CDR3 bases are TGTGCCAGCAGCTTGGGGGAAGGGCTTGCGAACACCGGGGAGCTGTTTTTT. Protein: CASSLGEGLANTGELFF. This chain links TRBV5-5 with TRBJ2-2; D unresolved. The CDR3 sequence is 17 residues long. Germline CDR1 and CDR2: SGHKS and YYEKEE (reference sequence). V gave up 0 bases and J gave up 0 bases, with 12 bases separating them. Filled out from reference TRBV5-5 and TRBJ2-2, the complete variable domain reads DAGVTQSPTHLIKTRGQQVTLRCSPISGHKSVSWYQQVLGQGPQFIFQYYEKEERGRGNFPDRFSARQFPNYSSELNVNALLLGDSALYLCASSLGEGLANTGELFFGEGSRLTVL.

J is TRBJ2-7 and V is TRBV19; D is uncertain. CDR1 and CDR2 from the germline V gene are LNHDA and SQIVND (reference sequence). V lost 3 bases, J lost 5 bases, and 11 bases lay in between. The CDR3 totals 13 residues. CDR3 region: CASSISAQNEQYF. DNA of the CDR3: TGTGCCAGTAGTATTTCCGCACAGAACGAGCAGTACTTC.

This clone was seen a single time. V is TRBV11-2 and J is TRBJ2-7; 7 nucleotides match TRBD1. Trimming took 4 bases from V and 1 from J; bases not matched to a gene: 7. This CDR3 has 15 residues. Germline V gives CDR1 SGHAT, CDR2 FQNNGV. CDR3 residues: CASSSLRDRSYEQYF. CDR3 in DNA: TGTGCCAGCAGCTCGCTCCGGGACAGATCCTACGAGCAGTACTTC.

This CDR3 reads CASRRRDRDSGELFF. CDR3 nucleotides: TGTGCCAGCAGACGCCGGGACAGGGACTCCGGGGAGCTGTTTTTT. This rearrangement joins TRBV6-5 to TRBJ2-2, with 9 positions matching TRBD1. Trimming removed 6 bases from V and 6 bases from J; junction bases left unmatched: 8. The CDR3 is 15 amino acids. CDR1 MNHEY and CDR2 SVGAGI come from the germline V gene.

The chain links TRBV5-1 to TRBJ1-6; D remains unclear. V lost 0 bases to trimming and J lost 9 bases, with 13 bases between them. Germline assignment: CDR1 SGHRS and CDR2 YFSETQ. This CDR3 is built from 15 residues. The CDR3 coding sequence is TGCGCCAGCAGCTTGGCCGGGCAAGAGATTTCACCCCTCCACTTT. Protein product: CASSLAGQEISPLHF.